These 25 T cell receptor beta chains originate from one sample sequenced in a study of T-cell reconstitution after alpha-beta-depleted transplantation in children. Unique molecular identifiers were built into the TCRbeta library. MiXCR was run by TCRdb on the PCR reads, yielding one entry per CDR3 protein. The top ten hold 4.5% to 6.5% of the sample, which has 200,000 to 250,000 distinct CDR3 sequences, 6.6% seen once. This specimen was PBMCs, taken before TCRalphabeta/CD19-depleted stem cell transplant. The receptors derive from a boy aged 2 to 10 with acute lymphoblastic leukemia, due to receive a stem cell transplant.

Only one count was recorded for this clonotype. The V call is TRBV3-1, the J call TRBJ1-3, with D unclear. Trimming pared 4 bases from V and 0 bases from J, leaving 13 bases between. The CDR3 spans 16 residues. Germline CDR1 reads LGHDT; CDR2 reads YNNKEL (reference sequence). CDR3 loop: CASSRGPLLSGNTIYF. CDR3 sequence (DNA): TGTGCCAGCAGCCGAGGTCCTCTTCTCTCTGGAAACACCATATATTTT.

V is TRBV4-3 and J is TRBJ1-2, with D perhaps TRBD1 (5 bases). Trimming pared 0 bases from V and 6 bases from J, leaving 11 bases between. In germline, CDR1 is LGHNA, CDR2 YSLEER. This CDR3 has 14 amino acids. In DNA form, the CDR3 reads TGCGCCAGCAGCCAAGATCCGAAGGGGAATGGCTACACCTTC. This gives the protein CASSQDPKGNGYTF.

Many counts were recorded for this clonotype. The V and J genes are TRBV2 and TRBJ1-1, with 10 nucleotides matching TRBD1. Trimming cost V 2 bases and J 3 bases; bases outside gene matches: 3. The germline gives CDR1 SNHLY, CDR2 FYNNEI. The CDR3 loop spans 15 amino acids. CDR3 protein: CASSETGTGDTEAFF. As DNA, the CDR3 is TGTGCCAGCAGTGAAACCGGGACAGGGGACACTGAAGCTTTCTTT.

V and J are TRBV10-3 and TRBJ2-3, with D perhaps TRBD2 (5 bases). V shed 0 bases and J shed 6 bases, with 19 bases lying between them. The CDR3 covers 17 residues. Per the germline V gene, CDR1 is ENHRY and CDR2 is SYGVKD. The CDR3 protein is CAISESSIDSGVDTQYF. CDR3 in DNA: TGTGCCATCAGTGAGTCTTCGATAGACTCCGGGGTCGATACGCAGTATTTT.

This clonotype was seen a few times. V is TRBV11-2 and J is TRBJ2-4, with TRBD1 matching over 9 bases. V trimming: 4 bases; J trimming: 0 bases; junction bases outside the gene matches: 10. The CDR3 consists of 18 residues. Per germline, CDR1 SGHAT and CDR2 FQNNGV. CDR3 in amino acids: CASSWGTGIFGAKNIQYF. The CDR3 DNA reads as TGTGCCAGCAGCTGGGGGACAGGGATTTTCGGAGCCAAAAACATTCAGTACTTC.

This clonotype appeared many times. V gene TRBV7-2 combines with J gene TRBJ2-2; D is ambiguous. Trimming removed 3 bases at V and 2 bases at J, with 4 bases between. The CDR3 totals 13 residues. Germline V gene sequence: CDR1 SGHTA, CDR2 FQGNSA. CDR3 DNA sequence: TGTGCCAGCAGCTTTCGTAACACCGGGGAGCTGTTTTTT. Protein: CASSFRNTGELFF.

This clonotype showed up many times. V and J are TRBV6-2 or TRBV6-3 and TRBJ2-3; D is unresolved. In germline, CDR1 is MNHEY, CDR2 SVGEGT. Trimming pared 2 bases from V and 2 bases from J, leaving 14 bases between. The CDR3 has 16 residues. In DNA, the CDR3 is TGTGCCAGCAGTTACGAAAGGAGCAAGACCACAGATACGCAGTATTTT. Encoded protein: CASSYERSKTTDTQYF.

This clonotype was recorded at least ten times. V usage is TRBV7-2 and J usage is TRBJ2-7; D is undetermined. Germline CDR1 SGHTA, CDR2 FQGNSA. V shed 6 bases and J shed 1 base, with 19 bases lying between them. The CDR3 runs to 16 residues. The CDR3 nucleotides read TGTGCCAGCAGTCTTAGCTCCCGCGTCCGTTCCTACGAGCAGTACTTC. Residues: CASSLSSRVRSYEQYF.

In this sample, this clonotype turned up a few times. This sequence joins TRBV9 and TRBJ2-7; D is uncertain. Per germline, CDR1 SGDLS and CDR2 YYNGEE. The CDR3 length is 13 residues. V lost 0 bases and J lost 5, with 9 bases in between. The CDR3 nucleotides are TGTGCCAGCAGCGTAGGACTGGGCGACGAGCAGTACTTC. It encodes CASSVGLGDEQYF.

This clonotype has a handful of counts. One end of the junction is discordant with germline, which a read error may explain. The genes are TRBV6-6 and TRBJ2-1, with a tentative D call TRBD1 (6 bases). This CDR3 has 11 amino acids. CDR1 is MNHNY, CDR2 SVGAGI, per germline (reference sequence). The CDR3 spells CASSYGTGWVF. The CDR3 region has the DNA TGTGCCAGCAGTTACGGAACAGGGTGGGTCTTC.

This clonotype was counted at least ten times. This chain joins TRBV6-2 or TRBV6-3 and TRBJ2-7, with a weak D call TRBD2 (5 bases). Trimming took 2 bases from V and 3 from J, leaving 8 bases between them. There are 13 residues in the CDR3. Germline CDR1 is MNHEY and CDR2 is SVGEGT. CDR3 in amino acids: CASSYGLLYEQYF. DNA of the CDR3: TGTGCCAGCAGTTACGGACTGCTCTACGAGCAGTACTTC.

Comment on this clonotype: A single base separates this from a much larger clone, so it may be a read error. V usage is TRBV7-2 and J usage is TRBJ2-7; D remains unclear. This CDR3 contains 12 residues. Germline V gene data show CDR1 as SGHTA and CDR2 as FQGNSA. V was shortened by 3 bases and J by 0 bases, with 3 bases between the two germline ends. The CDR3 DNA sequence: TGTGCCAGCAGCTTCGTCTCCTACGAGCAGTACTTC. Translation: CASSFVSYEQYF.

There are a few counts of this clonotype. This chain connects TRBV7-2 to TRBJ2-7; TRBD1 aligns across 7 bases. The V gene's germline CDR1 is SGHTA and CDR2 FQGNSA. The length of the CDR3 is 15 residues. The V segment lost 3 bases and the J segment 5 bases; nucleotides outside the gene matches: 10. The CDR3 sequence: CASSFRQGSDDEQYF. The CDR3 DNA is TGTGCCAGCAGCTTTCGACAGGGAAGTGACGACGAGCAGTACTTC. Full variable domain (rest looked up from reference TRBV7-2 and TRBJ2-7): GAGVSQSPSNKVTEKGKDVELRCDPISGHTALYWYRQSLGQGLEFLIYFQGNSAPDKSGLPSDRFSAERTGGSVSTLTIQRTQQEDSAVYLCASSFRQGSDDEQYFGPGTRLTVT.

Here the CDR3 reads CSASATSGPGTQYF. CDR3 DNA: TGCAGTGCTAGCGCGACTAGCGGGCCAGGGACCCAGTACTTC. The V and J genes are TRBV20-1 and TRBJ2-5, with 10 bases identical to TRBD2. There are 14 residues in the CDR3. Looked up from germline, CDR1 is DFQATT and CDR2 is SNEGSKA (reference sequence). V was clipped by 3 bases and J by 7 bases; unmatched bases: 8.

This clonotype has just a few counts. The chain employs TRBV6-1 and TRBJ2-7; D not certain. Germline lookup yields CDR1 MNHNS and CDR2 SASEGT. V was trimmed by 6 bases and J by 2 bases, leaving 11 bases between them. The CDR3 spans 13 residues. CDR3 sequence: CASSPGWTYEQYF. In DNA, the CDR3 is TGTGCCAGCAGCCCTGGGTGGACCTACGAGCAGTACTTC.

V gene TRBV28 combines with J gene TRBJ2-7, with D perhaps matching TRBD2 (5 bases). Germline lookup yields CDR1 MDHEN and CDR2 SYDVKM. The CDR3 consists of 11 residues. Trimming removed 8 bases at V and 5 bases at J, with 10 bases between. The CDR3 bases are TGTGCCAGCGGCCCGGGGAACGAGCAGTACTTC. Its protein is CASGPGNEQYF. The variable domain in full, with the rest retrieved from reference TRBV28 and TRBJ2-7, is DVKVTQSSRYLVKRTGEKVFLECVQDMDHENMFWYRQDPGLGLRLIYFSYDVKMKEKGDIPEGYSVSREKKERFSLILESASTNQTSMYLCASGPGNEQYFGPGTRLTVT.

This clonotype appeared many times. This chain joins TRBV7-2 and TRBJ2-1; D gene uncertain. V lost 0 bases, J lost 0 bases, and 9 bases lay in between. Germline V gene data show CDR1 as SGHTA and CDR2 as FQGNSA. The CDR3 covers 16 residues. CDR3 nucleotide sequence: TGTGCCAGCAGCTTAGCGTCGGTGGGCTCCTACAATGAGCAGTTCTTC. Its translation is CASSLASVGSYNEQFF.

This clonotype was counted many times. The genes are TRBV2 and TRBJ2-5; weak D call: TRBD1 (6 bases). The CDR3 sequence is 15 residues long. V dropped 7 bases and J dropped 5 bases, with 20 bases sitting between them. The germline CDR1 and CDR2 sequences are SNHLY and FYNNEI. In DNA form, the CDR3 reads TGTGCCAGCACCCTCCAGGGGAGCGGTCTGGAGACCCAGTACTTC. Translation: CASTLQGSGLETQYF. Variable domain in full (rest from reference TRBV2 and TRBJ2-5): EPEVTQTPSHQVTQMGQEVILRCVPISNHLYFYWYRQILGQKVEFLVSFYNNEISEKSEIFDDQFSVERPDGSNFTLKIRSTKLEDSAMYFCASTLQGSGLETQYFGPGTRLLVL.

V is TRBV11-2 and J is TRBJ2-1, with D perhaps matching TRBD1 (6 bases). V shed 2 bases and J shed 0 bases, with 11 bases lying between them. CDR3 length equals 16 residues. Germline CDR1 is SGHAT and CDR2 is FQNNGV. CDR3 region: CASSLLGQSSYNEQFF. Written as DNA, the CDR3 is TGTGCCAGCAGCTTATTAGGACAGAGCTCCTACAATGAGCAGTTCTTC.

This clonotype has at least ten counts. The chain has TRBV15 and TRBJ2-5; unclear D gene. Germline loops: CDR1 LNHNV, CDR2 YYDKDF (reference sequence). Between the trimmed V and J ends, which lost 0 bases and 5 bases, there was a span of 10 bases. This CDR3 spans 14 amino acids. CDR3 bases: TGTGCCACCAGCAGAGATGCTTCGTCGGAGACCCAGTACTTC. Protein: CATSRDASSETQYF.

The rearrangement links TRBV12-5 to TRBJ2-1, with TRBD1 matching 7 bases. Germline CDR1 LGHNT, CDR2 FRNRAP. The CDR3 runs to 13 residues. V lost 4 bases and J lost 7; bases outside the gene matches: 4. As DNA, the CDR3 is TGTGCTAGTGGTTCAGGACAGGTTAATGAGCAGTTCTTC. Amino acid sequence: CASGSGQVNEQFF.

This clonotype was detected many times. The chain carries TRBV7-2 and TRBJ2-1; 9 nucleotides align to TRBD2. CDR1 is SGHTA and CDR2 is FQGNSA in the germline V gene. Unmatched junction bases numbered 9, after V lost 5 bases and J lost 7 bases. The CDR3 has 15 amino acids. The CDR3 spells CASSLASGGMNEQFF. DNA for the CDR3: TGTGCCAGCAGCCTGGCCAGCGGGGGGATGAATGAGCAGTTCTTC.

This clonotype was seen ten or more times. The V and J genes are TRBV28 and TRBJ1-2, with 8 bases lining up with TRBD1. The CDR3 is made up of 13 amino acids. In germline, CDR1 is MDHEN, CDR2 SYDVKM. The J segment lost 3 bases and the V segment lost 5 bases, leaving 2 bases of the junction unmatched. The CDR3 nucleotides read TGTGCCAGCAGTCCGACAGGGGACTATGGCTACACCTTC. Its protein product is CASSPTGDYGYTF.

CDR3 residues: CASSVTSFGETQYF. The CDR3 nucleotides read TGTGCCAGCAGTGTGACTAGCTTCGGGGAGACCCAGTACTTC. The chain recombines TRBV6-1 with TRBJ2-5; 7 bases are a match to TRBD2. The CDR3 has 14 residues. Germline-derived CDR1 and CDR2 are MNHNS and SASEGT. Trimming cost V 4 bases and J 5 bases; bases outside gene matches: 7.

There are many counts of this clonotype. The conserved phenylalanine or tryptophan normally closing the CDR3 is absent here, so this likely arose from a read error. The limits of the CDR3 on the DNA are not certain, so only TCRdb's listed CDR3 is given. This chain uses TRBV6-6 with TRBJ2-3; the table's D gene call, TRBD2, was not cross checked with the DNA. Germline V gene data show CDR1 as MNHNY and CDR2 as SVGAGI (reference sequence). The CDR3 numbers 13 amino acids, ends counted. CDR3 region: CASSGNRLPPGIR.